Listed here are 16 T cell receptor beta chains from one sample, sequenced in a study of response to subunit inactivated influenza vaccine. TCRdb called the RT-PCR reads again in MiXCR, with one record for every CDR3 protein. Found here are 630,000 or so distinct CDR3 sequences, about a sixth of them singletons; the top ten hold roughly 11%. This specimen consisted of PBMCs from blood, obtained 12 days after vaccination. The origin of the receptors is a man over 45 who received an inactivated influenza vaccine.

A few counts support this clonotype. The rearrangement joins TRBV7-9 to TRBJ1-6; 7 nucleotides match TRBD1. Trimming at V came to 5 bases and at J to 6 bases, leaving 7 bases not matched to a gene. CDR1 SEHNR and CDR2 FQNEAQ come from the germline V gene (reference sequence). The CDR3 has 15 residues. For the CDR3, the DNA is TGTGCCAGCAGCCTCCAGGGGGTAATTAATTCACCCCTCCACTTT. It specifies CASSLQGVINSPLHF.

In this sample, this clonotype turned up once. The chain uses TRBV20-1 and TRBJ2-7, with TRBD2 identical over 9 bases. Trimming cost V 0 bases and J 2 bases; bases outside gene matches: 8. The CDR3 is 16 residues long. Germline V gene data show CDR1 as DFQATT and CDR2 as SNEGSKA (reference sequence). The CDR3 nucleotides are TGCAGTGCTAGAGATCTGCGTCTAGCGGGACCCTACGAGCAGTACTTC. Translated: CSARDLRLAGPYEQYF.

This rearrangement joins TRBV7-9 to TRBJ2-5; D not certain. V was clipped by 3 bases and J by 2 bases, with 10 bases between them. CDR1 is SEHNR and CDR2 is FQNEAQ in the germline V gene (reference sequence). This CDR3 region has 14 residues. The CDR3 spells CASSLVAVQETQYF. In DNA, the CDR3 is TGTGCCAGCAGCTTGGTTGCTGTGCAAGAGACCCAGTACTTC.

The chain employs TRBV12-3 or TRBV12-4 and TRBJ1-2; TRBD1 is a possible D gene (5 bases). The V gene lost 4 bases and the J gene lost 8 bases, with 14 bases spanning the gap. This CDR3 has 13 residues. In DNA form, the CDR3 reads TGTGCCAGCAGTTCCGGGACGGGAGGCGGCTACACCTTC. Translation: CASSSGTGGGYTF.

This clonotype was detected only a few times. The chain links TRBV5-1 to TRBJ2-4, with a weak D call TRBD2 (6 bases). Trimming left V 3 bases short and J 8 bases short, with 12 bases between. Germline assignment: CDR1 SGHRS and CDR2 YFSETQ. The CDR3 sequence is 13 residues long. In DNA form, the CDR3 reads TGCGCCAGCAGCTCCGGGACTGTGGACATTCAGTACTTC. The encoded protein is CASSSGTVDIQYF.

The chain has TRBV4-2 and TRBJ2-5; TRBD1 aligns across 11 bases. J gave up 3 bases and V 3 bases, and 15 bases lay outside the gene matches. Germline CDR1 is LGHNA and CDR2 is YNFKEQ. There are 19 residues in the CDR3. The CDR3 region has the DNA TGTGCCAGCAGCCAGGAACCAAGCGCTTGGACAGGGGGCAAAGAGACCCAGTACTTC. Translated, it gives CASSQEPSAWTGGKETQYF.

This sequence joins TRBV6-1 and TRBJ1-5; the D is unclear. The V gene lost 2 bases and the J gene lost 1 base, with 9 bases spanning the gap. The germline V gene has CDR1 MNHNS and CDR2 SASEGT. This CDR3 is 15 amino acids long. The CDR3, as DNA: TGTGCCAGCAGTGAAAATGGACTGAGCAATCAGCCCCAGCATTTT. Encoded protein: CASSENGLSNQPQHF.

A few counts support this clonotype. The rearrangement links TRBV18 to TRBJ2-1; D is uncertain. There are 14 residues in the CDR3. Germline CDR1 is KGHSH and CDR2 is LQKENI. V was cut by 0 bases and J by 7 bases, with 10 bases left in between. CDR3 protein: CASSPPSRRNEQFF. DNA of the CDR3: TGTGCCAGCTCACCACCCAGTAGAAGAAATGAGCAGTTCTTC.

V is TRBV7-2 and J is TRBJ2-3; 7 bases line up with TRBD1. The CDR3 covers 16 residues. V lost 3 bases and J lost 0; bases outside the gene matches: 6. Germline V gene sequence: CDR1 SGHTA, CDR2 FQGNSA. In nucleotides, the CDR3 is TGTGCCAGCAGCTTTCACAGGGGTCGCAGCACAGATACGCAGTATTTT. This sequence encodes CASSFHRGRSTDTQYF.

The chain joins TRBV10-3 to TRBJ2-7; 8 positions agree with TRBD1. With V trimmed by 5 bases and J by 5 bases, 5 bases remained unmatched. The CDR3 consists of 13 residues. The V gene's germline CDR1 is ENHRY and CDR2 SYGVKD. The CDR3 nucleotides read TGTGCCATCAGTACAGGGGGTATCCACGAGCAGTACTTC. Its protein is CAISTGGIHEQYF.

The rearrangement joins TRBV3-1 to TRBJ1-1; D is uncertain. This CDR3 spans 11 amino acids. Per germline, CDR1 LGHDT and CDR2 YNNKEL (reference sequence). Trimming took 0 bases from V and 11 from J, leaving 7 bases between them. CDR3 protein: CASSQDRRAFF. DNA of the CDR3: TGTGCCAGCAGCCAAGACCGGAGGGCTTTCTTT.

This clonotype has just a few counts. The CDR3 DNA sequence: TGCAGTGCTAGAGTAGCGGGGGTCAATGAGCAGTTCTTC. Translation: CSARVAGVNEQFF. This chain connects TRBV20-1 to TRBJ2-1, with 9 nucleotides matching TRBD2. CDR1 is DFQATT, CDR2 SNEGSKA, per germline (reference sequence). After removal of 1 base from V and 6 bases from J, the junction contained 1 base not matched to a gene. This CDR3 contains 13 residues.

This clonotype was found a few times. This chain uses TRBV12-3 or TRBV12-4 with TRBJ2-1; D is uncertain. The CDR3 contains 12 residues. Trimming removed 7 bases from V and 10 bases from J, with 14 bases in between. CDR3 protein: CASTLNVGEQFF. The CDR3 DNA reads TGTGCCAGCACCCTTAACGTCGGGGAGCAGTTCTTC.

This clonotype showed up just a few times. The chain is built from TRBV12-3 or TRBV12-4 and TRBJ1-2, with D perhaps matching TRBD1 (6 bases). The CDR3 is 13 amino acids. Trimming left V 4 bases short and J 4 bases short, with 10 bases between. The CDR3 region has the DNA TGTGCCAGCAGTTCAGACAGGAGCTATGGCTACACCTTC. It is translated as CASSSDRSYGYTF.

The chain uses TRBV12-3 or TRBV12-4 and TRBJ2-1; D remains ambiguous. Trimming pared 5 bases from V and 6 bases from J, leaving 14 bases between. The CDR3 totals 14 residues. The CDR3: CASSRQEVLNEQFF. As DNA, the CDR3 is TGTGCCAGCAGTCGGCAGGAAGTTCTCAATGAGCAGTTCTTC.

This clonotype was picked up a small number of times. The chain couples TRBV5-6 to TRBJ2-1, with D perhaps matching TRBD2 (6 bases). CDR1 is SGHDT, CDR2 YYEEEE, per germline. The CDR3 covers 16 residues. Trimming removed 3 bases from V and 4 bases from J, with 17 bases in between. CDR3 DNA sequence: TGTGCCAGCAGCTCCCCCCTGGGGACTCTATACAATGAGCAGTTCTTC. Translating gives CASSSPLGTLYNEQFF.